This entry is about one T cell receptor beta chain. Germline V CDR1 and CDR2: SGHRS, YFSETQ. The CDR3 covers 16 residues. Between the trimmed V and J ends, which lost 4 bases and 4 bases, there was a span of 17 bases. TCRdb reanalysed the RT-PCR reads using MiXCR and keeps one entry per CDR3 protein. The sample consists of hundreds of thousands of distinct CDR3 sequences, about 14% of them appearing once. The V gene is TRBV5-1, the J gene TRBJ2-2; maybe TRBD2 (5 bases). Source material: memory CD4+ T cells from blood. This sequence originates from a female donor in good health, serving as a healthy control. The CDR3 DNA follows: TGCGCCAGCAGCCCCGTGGCGGGTGGGCGCACCGGGGAGCTGTTTTTT. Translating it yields CASSPVAGGRTGELFF.